The clone carrying this T cell receptor beta chain was counted at least ten times. CDR3 length: 16 amino acids. V lost 3 bases and J lost 0, with 15 bases in between. Germline loops: CDR1 DFQATT, CDR2 SNEGSKA (reference sequence). This specimen comes from a study of T-cell reconstitution after alpha-beta-depleted transplantation in children. Using unique molecular identifiers, the investigators prepared the TCRbeta library. TCRdb redid the calling of the PCR reads with MiXCR, one entry per CDR3 protein. Of some 600,000 distinct CDR3 sequences listed, around 16% are singletons. The source is a human donor who donated a stem cell graft to a child with acute myeloid leukemia. The chain recombines TRBV20-1 with TRBJ2-4; D is unclear. Here the sequenced sample was PBMCs from the stem cell graft donor, taken from the stem cell graft. The CDR3 DNA reads as TGCAGTGCTAGCATGGTTGGGTTACTAGCCAAAAACATTCAGTACTTC. Its protein product is CSASMVGLLAKNIQYF.